These T cell receptor beta chains were read from a single sample in a study of vaccination effects on CD4 cells after COVID-19. TCRdb's table, derived via immunoSEQ multiplex PCR, lists solely in-frame clones and lacks some. The profile covers more than 30,000 clones, with roughly 63% appearing a single time and over 25% taken by the ten largest. Antigen specificity for these receptors is unknown. The specimen was CD4+ T cells from PBMCs cultured with HCoV-229E spike peptides, collected before COVID-19 vaccination. The receptors here all came from a human donor who received a COVID-19 vaccine. Both conserved end residues are part of each CDR3. D genes are given only for firm matches. Size values are once, few and many counts, or a class for expanded clones, and some rows have none.

DNA: TGTGCCAGCAGCGGCGGACAGGGGAGTCTCTATGGCTACACCTTC
CDR3: CASSGGQGSLYGYTF
size: few
D: TRBD1
V: TRBV9
J: TRBJ1-2

DNA: TGTGCCAGCTCACCACGGTTGGCTAGCGGGGCGAACACCGGGGAGCTGTTTTTT
CDR3: CASSPRLASGANTGELFF
size: .
D: TRBD2
V: TRBV18
J: TRBJ2-2

DNA: TGCAGTGCTACAGACTCGATCGGCTACACCTTC
CDR3: CSATDSIGYTF
size: many
D: .
V: TRBV20-1
J: TRBJ1-2

DNA: TGCGCCAGCAGCTTAGACGTCAATCAGCCCCAGCATTTT
CDR3: CASSLDVNQPQHF
size: once
D: .
V: TRBV5-1
J: TRBJ1-5

DNA: TGTGCCAGCAGCCCTCAGACAGGCTCTAACTATGGCTACACCTTC
CDR3: CASSPQTGSNYGYTF
size: .
D: .
V: TRBV7-2
J: TRBJ1-2

DNA: TGTGCCAGCAGTGCCCTAGCCGGTTACAATGAGCAGTTCTTC
CDR3: CASSALAGYNEQFF
size: .
D: .
V: TRBV28
J: TRBJ2-1

DNA: TGTGCCAGCAGTGGACTAGCGCGCCAAGAGACCCAGTACTTC
CDR3: CASSGLARQETQYF
size: .
D: TRBD2
V: TRBV5-6
J: TRBJ2-5

DNA: TGTGCCAGCAGTTACGAGGTGAACACCGGGGAGCTGTTTTTT
CDR3: CASSYEVNTGELFF
size: .
D: .
V: TRBV6-5
J: TRBJ2-2

DNA: TGTGCCTGGAGTGGTGGGGACAGGTATCAGCCCCAGCATTTT
CDR3: CAWSGGDRYQPQHF
size: .
D: TRBD1
V: TRBV30
J: TRBJ1-5

DNA: TGCAGCGCCCACATGGACAGGAACCCTCGGGAGCAGTACTTC
CDR3: CSAHMDRNPREQYF
size: .
D: TRBD1
V: TRBV29-1
J: TRBJ2-7

DNA: TGTGCCACCAGGGAGGTAGGGGGAACCGGGGAGCTGTTTTTT
CDR3: CATREVGGTGELFF
size: .
D: .
V: TRBV15
J: TRBJ2-2

DNA: TGTGCCAGCAGCTTAGCGTACGGGTCGGACAGTAACACTGAAGCTTTCTTT
CDR3: CASSLAYGSDSNTEAFF
size: .
D: .
V: TRBV7-2
J: TRBJ1-1

DNA: TGTGCCAGCAGCCAAGATGTTAGACAGTGGTTCTTC
CDR3: CASSQDVRQWFF
size: .
D: .
V: TRBV4-2
J: TRBJ2-1

DNA: TGTGCCAGTAGTATCGAGGGGAGGGGTGAAAAACTGTTTTTT
CDR3: CASSIEGRGEKLFF
size: .
D: .
V: TRBV19
J: TRBJ1-4

DNA: TGTGCCAGCTCACCCGGGACAGGGACAGATACGCAGTATTTT
CDR3: CASSPGTGTDTQYF
size: few
D: TRBD1
V: TRBV18
J: TRBJ2-3

DNA: TGTGCCAGCAGTTGGACTAGCGGGGGGAGCATTCAGTACTTC
CDR3: CASSWTSGGSIQYF
size: large
D: TRBD2
V: TRBV2
J: TRBJ2-4

DNA: TGTGCCTGGAGGTTCAGCGGGGGGACCTACGAGCAGTACTTC
CDR3: CAWRFSGGTYEQYF
size: .
D: TRBD2
V: TRBV30
J: TRBJ2-7

DNA: TGTGCCAGCAGCCGGGACAGGGTAGGAGGCTACACCTTC
CDR3: CASSRDRVGGYTF
size: .
D: TRBD1
V: TRBV5-4
J: TRBJ1-2

DNA: TGTGCCAGCAGCCCCGGGACAGGGGCGGGGGAGCAGTACTTC
CDR3: CASSPGTGAGEQYF
size: .
D: TRBD1
V: TRBV27
J: TRBJ2-7

DNA: TGTGCCAGCTCACCCTCGACTAGCGGGATTCATGAGCAGTTCTTC
CDR3: CASSPSTSGIHEQFF
size: .
D: TRBD2
V: TRBV18
J: TRBJ2-1

DNA: TGTGCCACCAGCGAAAATACCGGGACTATCACAGATACGCAGTATTTT
CDR3: CATSENTGTITDTQYF
size: .
D: TRBD2
V: TRBV15
J: TRBJ2-3

DNA: TGTGCCAGTAGTATGCCGGGACTAGCAGATGTCAAAAACATTCAGTACTTC
CDR3: CASSMPGLADVKNIQYF
size: .
D: TRBD2
V: TRBV19
J: TRBJ2-4

DNA: TGTGCCTGGAGCCTAACCGCGGTCTATGGCTACACCTTC
CDR3: CAWSLTAVYGYTF
size: .
D: .
V: TRBV30
J: TRBJ1-2

DNA: TGTGCCAGCAGAAGACAGAGCACAGATACGCAGTATTTT
CDR3: CASRRQSTDTQYF
size: .
D: .
V: TRBV28
J: TRBJ2-3

DNA: TGTGCCAGCACCCTAAGGGGGGGAAATGATGGCTACACCTTC
CDR3: CASTLRGGNDGYTF
size: .
D: .
V: TRBV6-5
J: TRBJ1-2

DNA: TGTGCCAGCAGCCCGTCTGGAAACACCATATATTTT
CDR3: CASSPSGNTIYF
size: few
D: .
V: TRBV3-1/TRBV3-2
J: TRBJ1-3

DNA: TGTGCCAGCAGTGAATTTGGCAGGTCGGGAGAAAAACTGTTTTTT
CDR3: CASSEFGRSGEKLFF
size: few
D: .
V: TRBV6-1
J: TRBJ1-4

DNA: TGTGCCAGCAGCCTTTACGAGATCGGAGGAGGTCTGGGGGATACGCAGTATTTT
CDR3: CASSLYEIGGGLGDTQYF
size: .
D: .
V: TRBV11-2
J: TRBJ2-3

DNA: TGTGCCAGCAGCCGCGGGCCCGGTTACGAGCAGTACTTC
CDR3: CASSRGPGYEQYF
size: .
D: .
V: TRBV3-1/TRBV3-2
J: TRBJ2-7

DNA: TGTGCCAGCAGCCAGACGACTAGCGGGGGGATCAGCACAGATACGCAGTATTTT
CDR3: CASSQTTSGGISTDTQYF
size: .
D: TRBD2
V: TRBV7-2
J: TRBJ2-3

DNA: TGTGCCAGCAGTGAGTTTGACGGCCCCGGGGGCACCGGGGAGCTGTTTTTT
CDR3: CASSEFDGPGGTGELFF
size: .
D: .
V: TRBV6-1
J: TRBJ2-2

DNA: TGTGCCAGCAGCTTACAATGGAACACTGAAGCTTTCTTT
CDR3: CASSLQWNTEAFF
size: .
D: .
V: TRBV7-8
J: TRBJ1-1

DNA: TGTGCCAGCAAGAAGCCGGGACGCAATGAGCAGTTCTTC
CDR3: CASKKPGRNEQFF
size: .
D: .
V: TRBV2
J: TRBJ2-1

DNA: TGCGCCAGCAGCTACGGACAGAGTGAAGCTTTCTTT
CDR3: CASSYGQSEAFF
size: once
D: .
V: TRBV5-1
J: TRBJ1-1

DNA: TGTGCCAGCAGTTTATGGGGAACGACTAATGAAAAACTGTTTTTT
CDR3: CASSLWGTTNEKLFF
size: .
D: .
V: TRBV27
J: TRBJ1-4

DNA: TGTGCCAGCAGCTGGGGCTTGGGTACCTACGAGCAGTACTTC
CDR3: CASSWGLGTYEQYF
size: .
D: .
V: TRBV5-5
J: TRBJ2-7

DNA: TGTGCCAGCAGCCCCCCCGGCAGGGGGTACGAGCAGTACTTC
CDR3: CASSPPGRGYEQYF
size: .
D: TRBD1
V: TRBV5-4
J: TRBJ2-7

DNA: TGTGCCAGCAGTTTTCGGGGTGGCTACACCTTC
CDR3: CASSFRGGYTF
size: once
D: .
V: TRBV12-3/TRBV12-4
J: TRBJ1-2

DNA: TGTGCCAGCTCACCTGGAGTTTGGGCAACTAATGAAAAACTGTTTTTT
CDR3: CASSPGVWATNEKLFF
size: .
D: .
V: TRBV18
J: TRBJ1-4

DNA: TGTGCCAGCACCCGGGCGGGGGTCTACGAGCAGTACTTC
CDR3: CASTRAGVYEQYF
size: once
D: TRBD2
V: TRBV28
J: TRBJ2-7

DNA: TGCGCCAGCAGCCCCCAGGGGACTACCTACGAGCAGTACTTC
CDR3: CASSPQGTTYEQYF
size: .
D: .
V: TRBV5-1
J: TRBJ2-7

DNA: TGTGCCAGTAGTAGGAGAGACCATCACGGACTCTACACCTTC
CDR3: CASSRRDHHGLYTF
size: few
D: .
V: TRBV19
J: TRBJ1-2

DNA: TGTGCCAGCAGTGAATGGGTGCTAGGCGGGAACACCGGGGAGCTGTTTTTT
CDR3: CASSEWVLGGNTGELFF
size: once
D: .
V: TRBV25-1
J: TRBJ2-2

DNA: TGTGCCAGCAGTGGGAGCATGCCCGAGCAGTACTTC
CDR3: CASSGSMPEQYF
size: .
D: .
V: TRBV2
J: TRBJ2-7

DNA: TGTGCCAGCACCCTCACCGACAGAATTCAAGAGACCCAGTACTTC
CDR3: CASTLTDRIQETQYF
size: .
D: .
V: TRBV28
J: TRBJ2-5

DNA: TGCAGCGTTGTGCTGGGAAGCTATGGCTACACCTTC
CDR3: CSVVLGSYGYTF
size: medium-sized
D: .
V: TRBV29-1
J: TRBJ1-2

DNA: TGTGCCTGGTCTAGCGGGGACAATGAGCAGTTCTTC
CDR3: CAWSSGDNEQFF
size: .
D: TRBD2
V: TRBV30
J: TRBJ2-1

DNA: TGTGCCAGCAGTTTTTTTACCGGGACAGACTATGGCTACACCTTC
CDR3: CASSFFTGTDYGYTF
size: .
D: TRBD1
V: TRBV7-2
J: TRBJ1-2

DNA: TGCGCCAGCAGCACGGGACAGGCCATCTATGGCTACACCTTC
CDR3: CASSTGQAIYGYTF
size: .
D: TRBD1
V: TRBV5-1
J: TRBJ1-2

DNA: TGTGCCAGCAGCCCGGACAGGAACTATGGCTACACCTTC
CDR3: CASSPDRNYGYTF
size: .
D: TRBD1
V: TRBV12-3/TRBV12-4
J: TRBJ1-2

DNA: TGTGCCAGCAGCTTAGGTAGGCAGATGAACACTGAAGCTTTCTTT
CDR3: CASSLGRQMNTEAFF
size: .
D: .
V: TRBV7-8
J: TRBJ1-1

DNA: TGTGCCAGCAGACGACAGGGGGCAACTAATGAAAAACTGTTTTTT
CDR3: CASRRQGATNEKLFF
size: .
D: TRBD1
V: TRBV14
J: TRBJ1-4

DNA: TGTGCCAGCAGCTTGGAGGCTAGCCTTTACAATGAGCAGTTCTTC
CDR3: CASSLEASLYNEQFF
size: once
D: .
V: TRBV5-5
J: TRBJ2-1